The present T cell receptor beta chain was sequenced within a study of human T cells and chemical hapten exposure. Study-wide background: For the roughly 25-week duration of the study, patients were given weekly doses of diphenylcyclopropenone on the scalp. Mainly, slight library volume differences in the pool made TCR yields vary.

The time point: pre-sensitization, week 0. Treatment here: therapeutic diphenylcyclopropenone sensitization with weekly scalp DPC. The authors extracted total RNA from unfractionated whole blood. The V gene lost 4 bases and the J gene lost 4 bases, with 21 bases spanning the gap. The CDR3 runs 17 residues. Original analysis: Individual samples carried between roughly 23,224 and 700,000 TCRs, with approximately 100,000 as the median. TCRdb reprocessed the RACE reads via MiXCR and lists one record per CDR3 protein. The V and J calls were determined by TCRdb, not by the authors. The data contain a few hundred thousand distinct CDR3 sequences, approximately 7.5% of them singletons.

The J gene is TRBJ2-3, the V gene TRBV12-3 or TRBV12-4; the D gene could be TRBD1 or TRBD2 (5 bases each). This TCR was sampled from a man younger than 30 with alopecia areata. Some clones in this sample may be carry-over from other donors' samples. Sample: whole blood, taken in connection with sensitization to the hapten diphenylcyclopropenone (DPC). The CDR3 sequence: CASSSAPGALLADTQYF. In nucleotides, the CDR3 is TGTGCCAGCAGTTCGGCCCCCGGGGCCCTCCTGGCAGATACGCAGTATTTT.